These T cell receptor beta chains were read from a single sample in a study of tumor and adjacent non-tumor tissue in lung cancer. TCRdb analysed the multiplex PCR reads with MiXCR anew, one entry per CDR3 protein. The table lists about 110,000 distinct CDR3 sequences, around 80% of them singletons. Material for sequencing was lung tumor tissue. The receptors here all came from a woman in her sixties with non-small cell lung cancer. Both conserved end residues are part of each CDR3. D genes are given only for firm matches. A clone size is listed for some rows: how often the clone was seen (once, few, many), or a class if it is expanded.

DNA	CDR3	size	J	D	V
TGCGACAGCAGCTTGGAACAGGGGCAGATCTACGAGCAGTACTTC	CDSSLEQGQIYEQYF	NA	TRBJ2-7	TRBD1	TRBV5-1
TGCAGTGCTACTCCGACAAGCGGGAGCAATCGGGAGCAGTTCTTC	CSATPTSGSNREQFF	NA	TRBJ2-1	TRBD2	TRBV20-1
TGTGCCAGCAGCATTGAGTCCCCGGTCAGGGAGCAGTACTTC	CASSIESPVREQYF	few	TRBJ2-7	NA	TRBV11-2
TGTGCCAGCAGTACACAGGGGGGTAATGAAAAACTGTTTTTT	CASSTQGGNEKLFF	NA	TRBJ1-4	TRBD1	TRBV28
TGCGCCAGCAGTTTGGGGTCGGTAGCCAGAAACATTCAGTACTTC	CASSLGSVARNIQYF	NA	TRBJ2-4	NA	TRBV12-3/TRBV12-4
TGTGCCAGGAGCTTATCCACCGGGACAGCCACAGATACGCATTATTTT	CARSLSTGTATDTHYF	NA	TRBJ2-3	TRBD1	TRBV11-2
TGCGCCAGCAGCCGAGGGCCAGCGGGAAACGCCGGGAAGCTGTTTTTT	CASSRGPAGNAGKLFF	NA	TRBJ2-2	TRBD2	TRBV4-3
TGCGCCAGCAGCCGATTAGGACAGGGAGGCGATGGCTACACCTTC	CASSRLGQGGDGYTF	many	TRBJ1-2	TRBD1	TRBV4-1
TGTGCCAGCAGCTTGGGCGGGGGGGCGATCGAGCAGTTCTTC	CASSLGGGAIEQFF	NA	TRBJ2-1	TRBD2	TRBV5-4
TGTGCCAGCAGCGTCGGGAGAGGGGATGAGACCCAGTACTTC	CASSVGRGDETQYF	NA	TRBJ2-5	NA	TRBV11-2
TGCAGCGTTGGAATGGGCGGCAATCAGCCCCAGCATTTT	CSVGMGGNQPQHF	many	TRBJ1-5	NA	TRBV29-1
TGTGCCAGCAGCCTCGCCGGACAGGGAGGTAAAACGCAGTATTTT	CASSLAGQGGKTQYF	NA	TRBJ2-3	TRBD1	TRBV11-3
TGTGCCAGCAGTGTGGCGGGATCAGCAGATAGGCAGTATTTT	CASSVAGSADRQYF	NA	TRBJ2-3	NA	TRBV6-2/TRBV6-3
TGTGCCAGCAATAGTCCTCAACGGAGCCAGCAAATCTACGAGCAGTACTTC	CASNSPQRSQQIYEQYF	NA	TRBJ2-7	NA	TRBV28
TGTGCCAGTAGCTTGAACAGGGTCAATGGCTACACCTTC	CASSLNRVNGYTF	NA	TRBJ1-2	NA	TRBV5-4
TGCAGTGCTAGGGGGGGGGGCTCCCCCCAGACCCAGTACTTC	CSARGGGSPQTQYF	NA	TRBJ2-5	NA	TRBV20-1
TGCGCCAGCAGCCAAGAAGTAGAAGCGCGTGAGCAGTTCTTC	CASSQEVEAREQFF	many	TRBJ2-1	NA	TRBV4-3
TGCACCAGCAGCGGACAGGGGGCGAACACCGGGGAGCTGTTTTTT	CTSSGQGANTGELFF	NA	TRBJ2-2	TRBD1	TRBV5-1
TGTGCCAGCGATACGACTAGCGGGGGGCCTACGGATACGCAGTATTTT	CASDTTSGGPTDTQYF	NA	TRBJ2-3	TRBD2	TRBV12-3/TRBV12-4
TGTGCCAGCAGCTTAGAATCCGCGACCCAAGAGACCCAGTACTTC	CASSLESATQETQYF	NA	TRBJ2-5	NA	TRBV11-2
TGCGCCAGCAGCCAAGATCTGGGACTGCACTTGATGAACATTGAAGCTTTCTTC	CASSQDLGLHLMNIEAFF	once	TRBJ1-1	NA	TRBV4-3
TGTGCCAGCAGCCCCAGACTAGGAGAGACCCAGTACTTC	CASSPRLGETQYF	many	TRBJ2-5	NA	TRBV5-1
TGTGCCAGCAGCTCCCCCCCGCGAGGGGCGGGGACCTACGAGCAGTATTTC	CASSSPPRGAGTYEQYF	NA	TRBJ2-7	NA	TRBV7-2